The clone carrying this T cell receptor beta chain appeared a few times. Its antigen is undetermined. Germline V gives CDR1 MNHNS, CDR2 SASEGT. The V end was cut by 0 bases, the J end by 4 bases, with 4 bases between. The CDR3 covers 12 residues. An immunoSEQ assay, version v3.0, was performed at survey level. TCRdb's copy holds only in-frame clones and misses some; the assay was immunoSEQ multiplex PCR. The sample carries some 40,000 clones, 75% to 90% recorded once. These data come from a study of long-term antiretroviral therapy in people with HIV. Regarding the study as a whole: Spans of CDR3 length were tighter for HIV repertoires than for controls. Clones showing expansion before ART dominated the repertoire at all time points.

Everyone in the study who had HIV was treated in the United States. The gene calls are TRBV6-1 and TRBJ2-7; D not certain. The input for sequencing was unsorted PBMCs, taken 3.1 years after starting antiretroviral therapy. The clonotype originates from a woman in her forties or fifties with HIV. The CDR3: CASSEARYEQYF. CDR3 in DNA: TGTGCCAGCAGTGAAGCGCGGTACGAGCAGTACTTC.